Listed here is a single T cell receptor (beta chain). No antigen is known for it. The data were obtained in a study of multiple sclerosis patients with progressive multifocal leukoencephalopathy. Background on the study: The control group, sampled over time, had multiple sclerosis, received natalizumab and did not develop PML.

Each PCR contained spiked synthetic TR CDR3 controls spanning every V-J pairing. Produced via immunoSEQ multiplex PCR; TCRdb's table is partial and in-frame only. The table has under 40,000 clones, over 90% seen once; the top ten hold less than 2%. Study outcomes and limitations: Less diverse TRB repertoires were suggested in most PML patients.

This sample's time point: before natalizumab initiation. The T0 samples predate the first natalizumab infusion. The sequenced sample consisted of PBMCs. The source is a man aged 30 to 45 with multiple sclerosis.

This CDR3 reads CASSVDGAGGDGYTF. In nucleotides, the CDR3 is TGTGCCAGCAGCGTAGATGGAGCCGGGGGCGATGGCTACACCTTC. This rearrangement joins TRBV9 to TRBJ1-2; possibly TRBD1 for D (6 bases). Trimming shortened V by 0 bases and J by 6 bases, and 15 bases separated the two germline ends. The germline gives CDR1 SGDLS, CDR2 YYNGEE. This CDR3 comprises 15 residues. Full variable domain (missing parts from reference TRBV9 and TRBJ1-2): DSGVTQTPKHLITATGQRVTLRCSPRSGDLSVYWYQQSLDQGLQFLIQYYNGEERAKGNILERFSAQQFPDLHSELNLSSLELGDSALYFCASSVDGAGGDGYTFGSGTRLTVV.